Described below is a single T cell receptor (beta chain) sequence and its context. The data stem from a study of blood T cell repertoires in COVID-19. On the study more broadly: There were acute and convalescent COVID-19 samples, and they came from the United States, Italy and Spain. From T cells, B-cell-depleted T cells, or PBMCs came the material, which was cDNA or gDNA.

In the authors' workflow: The assay estimated nucleated cells by amplifying reference gene primers. The assay was immunoSEQ multiplex PCR, and TCRdb's table has in-frame clones only and misses some. That table furnishes V, J and clone size, whereas the DNA furnished D and trimming. This sample carries more than 85,000 clones, about 76% of them seen once, and the ten largest clones take approximately 19%. The CDR3 runs 13 residues. Per germline, CDR1 KGHDR and CDR2 SFDVKD. Trimming shortened V by 5 bases and J by 2 bases, and 8 bases separated the two germline ends. The TCR sequence derives from a woman between 70 and 85 years old with acute or convalescent COVID-19. Sequenced: peripheral blood. The rearrangement uses TRBV24-1 and TRBJ1-2; D remains unclear. In DNA form, the CDR3 reads TGTGCCACCAGTGCCAGTACAAACTATGGCTACACCTTC. Residues: CATSASTNYGYTF.